The rows below give T cell receptor beta chains drawn from one sample of a study of early T cells in non-severe SARS-CoV-2 infection. TCRdb reprocessed the 5' RACE reads via MiXCR and lists one record per CDR3 protein. The sample comprises tens of thousands of distinct CDR3 sequences, about 9% of which are singletons, and 5.9% rests with the top ten. The sample was whole blood. All receptors derive from an adult who was a healthcare worker with PCR-confirmed SARS-CoV-2 infection or an uninfected control (not recorded which). CDR3s include the opening cysteine and the closing phenylalanine or tryptophan. Fields, in order: J gene, V gene, clone size, D gene, CDR3 DNA, CDR3 protein. D genes are given only for firm matches. Rows may omit the clone size; those that give it use once, few, many or a size class.

TRBJ2-1,TRBV6-2/TRBV6-3,once,-,TGTGCCAGCAGCCCCCGGGACCCAGGGGATGAGCAGTTCTTC,CASSPRDPGDEQFF
TRBJ2-1,TRBV29-1,-,-,TGCAGCGGTCAGGCGGTGGCCAGCTCCTACAATGAGCAGTTCTTC,CSGQAVASSYNEQFF
TRBJ1-6,TRBV12-3/TRBV12-4,-,TRBD1,TGTGCCAGCAGTTTAACTGGGACAGGGGACTCACCCCTCCACTTT,CASSLTGTGDSPLHF
TRBJ2-5,TRBV19,-,TRBD2,TGTGCCAGTAGTACACCCGGAGCGGGGCAGGAGACCCAGTACTTC,CASSTPGAGQETQYF
TRBJ2-2,TRBV5-1,-,-,TGCGCCAGCAGCCTAGGGACAACGAACACCGGGGAGCTGTTTTTT,CASSLGTTNTGELFF
TRBJ2-5,TRBV7-6,many,-,TGTGCCAGCAGCTTAGTTCTAAGTCGGCAAGAGACCCAGTACTTC,CASSLVLSRQETQYF
TRBJ2-1,TRBV2,many,TRBD2,TGTGCCATCCTAGCGGGAGGGAGATCCCAGAGCTCCTACAATGAGCAGTTCTTC,CAILAGGRSQSSYNEQFF
TRBJ2-5,TRBV7-6,many,-,TGTGCCAGCAGCTTGGGCAGGGCTCAAGAGACCCAGTACTTC,CASSLGRAQETQYF
TRBJ1-1,TRBV20-1,few,-,TGCAGTGCTCCGGGGGGCCTCCGAGGGACGAACACTGAAGCTTTCTTT,CSAPGGLRGTNTEAFF
TRBJ2-1,TRBV11-2,-,-,TGTGCCAGCAGCTTAGTTGGGGGCTACAATGAGCAGTTCTTC,CASSLVGGYNEQFF
TRBJ2-1,TRBV7-6,many,-,TGTGCCAGCAGCTTAGCTATGGCGATCACGGACAATGAGCAGTTCTTC,CASSLAMAITDNEQFF
TRBJ1-1,TRBV7-2,few,-,TGTGCCAGCAGCTCCTGGGAACAGGGGAACACTGAAGCTTTCTTT,CASSSWEQGNTEAFF
TRBJ2-7,TRBV10-1,-,TRBD2,TGCGCCAGCAGTGTCGGACTAGCGGGAGAAAGCTCCTACGAGCAGTACTTC,CASSVGLAGESSYEQYF
TRBJ2-2,TRBV19,few,-,TGTGCCAGTAGTCACCGACGGGGTGCGGGCACCGGGGAGCTGTTTTTT,CASSHRRGAGTGELFF
TRBJ1-1,TRBV10-3,many,-,TGTGCCATCGGGGTGGCTAGAAGGGGACACACTGAAGCTTTCTTT,CAIGVARRGHTEAFF
TRBJ2-3,TRBV5-5,many,-,TGTGCCAGCAGCTGGCGGAGTGCGGGTAGCACAGATACGCAGTATTTT,CASSWRSAGSTDTQYF
TRBJ2-2,TRBV6-2/TRBV6-3,-,-,TGTGCCACCGACGATGGGAGCGCTAACACCGGGGAGCTGTTTTTT,CATDDGSANTGELFF
TRBJ1-4,TRBV12-3/TRBV12-4,few,-,TGTGCCAGCAGTTTTGGCTCCGGACAGCAATCTTTTCGCGGCGAAAAACTGTTTTTT,CASSFGSGQQSFRGEKLFF
TRBJ2-4,TRBV29-1,few,-,TGCAGCGTTGACACATCCGGGACCTCCGGGGGAAACATTCAGTACTTC,CSVDTSGTSGGNIQYF
TRBJ1-5,TRBV7-8,many,-,TGTGCCAGCAGCTTAGATGACAGCAATCAGCCCCAGCATTTT,CASSLDDSNQPQHF
TRBJ2-7,TRBV9,-,-,TGTGCCAGCAGCGTAGATCGGAGCTCCTACGAGCAGTACTTC,CASSVDRSSYEQYF
TRBJ1-4,TRBV4-3,-,TRBD1,TGCGCCAGCAGCCAAGATCTGAACAGGGGTGAAAAACTGTTTTTT,CASSQDLNRGEKLFF
TRBJ2-1,TRBV6-5,-,-,TGTGCCAGCAGTGTAGCGGATACCTACAATGAGCAGTTCTTC,CASSVADTYNEQFF
TRBJ2-1,TRBV11-3,few,-,TGTGCCAGCAGCCAGGACACCTTCCCTCGCAATGAGCAGTTCTTC,CASSQDTFPRNEQFF
TRBJ2-4,TRBV15,-,TRBD2,TGTGCCACCAGCAGAGAGATAACGGGACTACTATACTTC,CATSREITGLLYF
TRBJ1-1,TRBV6-4,few,-,TGTGCCAGCAGTGACCCTCACGGGACCGGGGGTTCCCACACTGAAGCTTTCTTT,CASSDPHGTGGSHTEAFF
TRBJ2-1,TRBV7-6,-,TRBD2,TGTGCCAGCAGCTCGGGACTAATCTACAATGAGCAGTTCTTC,CASSSGLIYNEQFF
TRBJ2-1,TRBV20-1,-,-,TGCAGTGCTAGTAGTGACACCAGACTGGAAATGTTCTTC,CSASSDTRLEMFF
TRBJ2-7,TRBV7-2,many,-,TGTGCCAGCAGCTTAGGCAGGGCTTACTACGAGCAGTACTTC,CASSLGRAYYEQYF
TRBJ2-7,TRBV5-8,many,-,TGTGCCAGCAGCTTGGACAGGTTTACCTACGAGCAGTACTTC,CASSLDRFTYEQYF